The clone carrying this TCR beta chain appeared a single time. The data are from a study of blood T cell repertoires in COVID-19. Study information: The samples span acute and convalescent COVID-19 from the United States, Italy and Spain. PBMCs, B-cell-depleted T cells, or T cells provided the cDNA or gDNA that made up the material.

Per the original data handling: From reference gene primer amplification, estimates of nucleated cell counts were derived. Sequencing was performed with immunoSEQ multiplex PCR; in TCRdb, only in-frame clones are kept and a portion is missing. That table gives V, J and clone size, and the DNA gave D and trimming. Here the sample spans some 74,000 clones, about nine tenths being singletons. Trimming cost V 4 bases and J 5 bases, with 13 bases left between them. This CDR3 has 14 residues. CDR1 is KGHDR, CDR2 SFDVKD, per germline. Source material: peripheral blood. The TCR was taken from a man between 45 and 60 years old with active COVID-19. The V call is TRBV24-1, the J call TRBJ1-2, with D perhaps TRBD1 (5 bases). The CDR3 DNA reads TGTGCCACCAGTGACCCGACAGCTCCGTATGGCTACACCTTC. This codes for CATSDPTAPYGYTF.